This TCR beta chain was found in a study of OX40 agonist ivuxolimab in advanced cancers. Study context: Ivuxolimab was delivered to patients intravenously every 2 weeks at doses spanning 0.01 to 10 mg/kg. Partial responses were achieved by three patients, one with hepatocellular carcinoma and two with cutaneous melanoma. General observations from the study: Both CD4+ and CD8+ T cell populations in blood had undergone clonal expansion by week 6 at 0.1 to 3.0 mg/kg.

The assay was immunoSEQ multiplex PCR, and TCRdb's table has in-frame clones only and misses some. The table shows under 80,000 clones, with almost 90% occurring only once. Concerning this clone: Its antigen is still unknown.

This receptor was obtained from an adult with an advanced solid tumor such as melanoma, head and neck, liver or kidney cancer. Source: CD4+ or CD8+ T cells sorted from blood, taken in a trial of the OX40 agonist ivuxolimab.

The CDR3 loop is CASSVGTTGQGWANVLTF. For the CDR3, the DNA is TGTGCCAGCAGCGTGGGGACCACAGGACAGGGGTGGGCCAACGTCCTGACTTTC. V usage is TRBV9 and J usage is TRBJ2-6, with TRBD1 matching over 9 bases. V lost 2 bases to trimming and J lost 5 bases; unmatched junction nucleotides: 11. CDR3 length: 18 residues. Germline V gene sequence: CDR1 SGDLS, CDR2 YYNGEE.